One TCR beta chain is described in this entry. Its target antigen remains unknown. Base-call qualities are not available, and no considerably larger clone is one nucleotide away. This record comes from a study of blood T cell repertoires in COVID-19 (TCRdb year 2020). In terms of the full investigation: Samples from collaborators originated in the United States, Italy and Spain and spanned both the acute and convalescent phases of COVID-19. The material from the prospective study consisted of cDNA or gDNA derived from T cells, B-cell-depleted T cells, or PBMCs. The dataset comprised deeply sampled blood TCRbeta repertoires from subjects exposed to, actively infected with, or recovered from COVID-19. The repertoires were released in a freely available public database intended as a resource for research on the immune response to SARS-CoV-2. The samples were drawn from two sources: the first 160 participants of the ongoing ImmuneRACE study, and 1,254 subjects contributed by 6 global collaborators. The sample metadata nearly always contained a de-identified subject ID, COVID-19 status, age in years and sex. HLA class I and class II types, where available, came from metadata supplied by the sample provider rather than from assay-based typing. On the study overall, not on this receptor specifically: The quantity of clinical and demographic metadata differed by source and by participant and was supplied without curation.

Here V drops 2 bases and J drops 7 bases, and the junction holds 17 bases not matched to any gene. In the germline V gene, CDR1 corresponds to SNHLY and CDR2 to FYNNEI. From cysteine to phenylalanine, the CDR3 is 18 amino acids long. The kept DNA is CDR3 alone, 54 bases in frame from the first base. TCRbeta CDR3 regions were amplified from genomic DNA by means of the immunoSEQ Assay, a bias-controlled multiplex PCR. In the original analysis: The number of nucleated cells in each sample was estimated by amplification of reference gene primers within the assay. To quantify the absolute abundance of each unique TCRbeta CDR3 rearrangement, sequence reads were collapsed and filtered. Productive Simpson clonality was computed per sample as the square root of Simpson's diversity index over productive rearrangements. TCRdb carries this immuneACCESS record with in-frame sequences only. Its versions omit some clonotypes, under half of them owing to an unresolved V gene in the studies checked, with the rest unexplained. V and J calls and clone size come straight from that table; D and trimming were deduced from the DNA. A total of 68,000 or so clones appear in this sample, 85% to 90% of them only once. The ten largest account for approximately 2.9% of the sample.

The collaborating institutions used their own protocols to collect whole blood in K2EDTA tubes. For TCRbeta analysis, collaborators shipped samples as frozen whole blood, isolated PBMCs, or DNA extracted from either of those sample types. Input material: peripheral blood. The rearranged chain carries TRBV2 and TRBJ1-5; 7 bases in between match TRBD1. The TCR originated in a man aged 45-65 years with acute or convalescent COVID-19. In nucleotide form, the sequence is TGTGCCAGCAGTGAATCGTATATCAGGGACAGTTTCGCCCAGCCCCAGCATTTT. Its protein reads: CASSESYIRDSFAQPQHF.